This T cell receptor beta chain derives from a study of OX40 agonist ivuxolimab in advanced cancers. The table came from immunoSEQ multiplex PCR; TCRdb's copy has only in-frame clones and leaves some out. The sample gives more than 70,000 clones, 84% of which show up once; roughly 0.44% is in the top ten. Looked up from germline, CDR1 is LNHNV and CDR2 is YYDKDF (reference sequence). CDR3 length equals 15 residues. V shed 3 bases and J shed 4 bases, with 15 bases lying between them. Blood sampling took place at baseline, cycle 4 day 1, and cycle 7 day 1. The receptor was derived from an adult with an advanced solid tumor such as melanoma, head and neck, liver or kidney cancer. This sequence joins TRBV15 and TRBJ1-2; weak D call: TRBD1 (6 bases). This specimen consisted of CD4+ or CD8+ T cells sorted from blood, obtained in a trial of the OX40 agonist ivuxolimab. CDR3 in DNA: TGTGCCACCAGCAGCCCCTTGGGACATTTCTATGGCTACACCTTC. Its protein product is CATSSPLGHFYGYTF.